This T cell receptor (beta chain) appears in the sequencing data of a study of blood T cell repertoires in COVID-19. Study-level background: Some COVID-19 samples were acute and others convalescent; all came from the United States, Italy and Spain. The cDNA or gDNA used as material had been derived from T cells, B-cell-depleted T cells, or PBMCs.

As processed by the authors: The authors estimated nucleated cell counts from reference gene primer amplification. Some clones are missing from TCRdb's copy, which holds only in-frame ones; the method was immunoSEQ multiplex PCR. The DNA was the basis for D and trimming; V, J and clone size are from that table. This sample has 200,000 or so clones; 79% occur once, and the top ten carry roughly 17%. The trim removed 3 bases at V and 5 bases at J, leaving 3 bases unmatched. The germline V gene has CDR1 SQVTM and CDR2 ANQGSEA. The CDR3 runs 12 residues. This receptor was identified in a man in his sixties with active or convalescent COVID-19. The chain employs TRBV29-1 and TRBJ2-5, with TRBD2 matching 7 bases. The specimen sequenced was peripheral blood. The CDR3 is CSVEGGRETQYF. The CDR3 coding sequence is TGCAGCGTTGAGGGAGGGAGGGAGACCCAGTACTTC.